This TCR beta chain was retrieved from a study of persistence of HIV-infected CD4 T cells. Trimming at V came to 5 bases and at J to 3 bases, leaving 6 bases not matched to a gene. Germline V gene sequence: CDR1 SNHLY, CDR2 FYNNEI. CDR3 length: 15 amino acids. This was the immunoSEQ version 4 assay in survey mode. Only in-frame clones appear in the TCRdb table, and some are missing; sequencing was by immunoSEQ multiplex PCR. The sample has 25,000 to 30,000 clones, approximately 78% seen once; the top ten hold 3.5% to 5.5%. The stimulus was lysate of CMV-infected fibroblasts, around 10 ug/mL. CD40L-negative CD69-negative CD45RO-high memory CD4+ T cells were sorted as populations depleted of antigen-responding cells. Anti-CD28/CD49d costimulation, CD40-blocking antibody and enfuvirtide were given to CD8-depleted PBMCs for 15 to 20 hours. This clone was recorded once. No antigen is known for it.

The V call is TRBV2, the J call TRBJ2-1; 8 bases are shared with TRBD2. The specimen was CD4+ T cells sorted from PBMCs after approximately 19-hour stimulation, collected from a patient who received antiretroviral therapy. This clonotype originated in an adult man with HIV who was CMV-seropositive. The CDR3 loop reads CASSRGGASYNEQFF. The CDR3 region has the DNA TGTGCCAGCAGTCGGGGGGGCGCTAGCTACAATGAGCAGTTCTTC.